This note documents a single T cell receptor (beta chain) sequence. As yet, its antigen is unknown. The sample originates from a study of post-analysis software for immune sequencing data. Across the whole study: Secondary progressive, relapsing-remitting and progressive-relapsing multiple sclerosis were among the included disease courses.

V shed 1 base, J shed 6 bases, and the junction held 6 bases outside the gene matches. The CDR3 has 15 amino acids. The germline gives CDR1 SEHNR, CDR2 FQNEAQ (reference sequence). Every TCR beta cDNA library bore unique molecular identifiers. About 500,000 cDNA molecules were obtained per 1 to 10 million input T cells. TCRdb re-analysed the PCR reads in MiXCR, keeping a single row per CDR3 protein. The sample has 750,000 to 950,000 distinct CDR3 sequences, around 50% seen once. Study-wide results and limits: F-measure co-clustering was strong for batch-matched samples. Four to six TRBV segments were significantly more frequent in patients than in controls. TRBV5-6, TRBV5-1 and TRBV20-1 were among these segments. The study found significantly lower normalized Chao1 diversity in multiple sclerosis patients than in controls.

This receptor was taken from a girl under 18 with multiple sclerosis. This sequence joins TRBV7-9 and TRBJ2-1, with TRBD2 matching over 7 bases. Sequences were obtained from blood. The CDR3 spells CASSLVTRLANEQFF. CDR3 bases: TGTGCCAGCAGCTTAGTGACCAGACTAGCCAATGAGCAGTTCTTC. The full variable domain, its missing parts supplied by reference TRBV7-9 and TRBJ2-1, is DTGVSQNPRHKITKRGQNVTFRCDPISEHNRLYWYRQTLGQGPEFLTYFQNEAQLEKSRLLSDRFSAERPKGSFSTLEIQRTEQGDSAMYLCASSLVTRLANEQFFGPGTRLTVL.